Listed below are T cell receptor beta chains from one sample, sequenced in a study of regulatory T cells in long-lasting Graves disease. TCRdb reprocessed the multiplex PCR reads via MiXCR and lists one record per CDR3 protein. This sample carries a few hundred thousand distinct CDR3 sequences, over 15% of them seen once, and the ten largest clones take 25% to 30%. This same sample was also taken into another study, of T cells in Graves' hyperthyroidism and ophthalmopathy.

Sequenced material: peripheral blood mononuclear cells (PBMCs), taken at new diagnosis, from a patient treated with antithyroid drugs. These receptors originate from a man aged 40-50 years with Graves disease. Both conserved end residues are part of each CDR3. A D gene is named only where the DNA matches it firmly. The size of a clone is reported for some rows only, either as once, few or many, or as a class for expanded clones.

j_call v_call clone_size d_call cdr3_nt cdr3_aa
TRBJ2-7 TRBV2 - - TGTGCCAGCAGTGAATCGCGGGCAGGTTCCTACGAGCAGTACTTC CASSESRAGSYEQYF
TRBJ2-3 TRBV5-1 many - TGCGCCAGCAGCTTGGATCGGGGGGCCCCCTCTGATACGCAGTATTTT CASSLDRGAPSDTQYF
TRBJ2-5 TRBV20-1 many - TGCAGTGCTAGGAGGCCCCAAGAAGGGCAGACCCAGTACTTC CSARRPQEGQTQYF
TRBJ2-3 TRBV6-1 many - TGTGCCAGCAGTTACGGGACCACAGATACGCAGTATTTT CASSYGTTDTQYF
TRBJ2-3 TRBV12-3/TRBV12-4 many TRBD2 TGTGCCAGCAGTCTAGCGGGGTTGCCCAGCACAGATACGCAGTATTTT CASSLAGLPSTDTQYF
TRBJ2-1 TRBV7-9 many TRBD1 TGTGCCAGCAGCTTAGGGGACAGGGGACACAATGAGCAGTTCTTC CASSLGDRGHNEQFF
TRBJ2-2 TRBV28 few TRBD1 TGTGCCAGCAGTTTACGCCCCGGGACAGCGAACACCGGGGAGCTGTTTTTT CASSLRPGTANTGELFF
TRBJ1-3 TRBV29-1 - - TGCAGCGCCCGATATCCCAGGGGCCTCTCTGGAAACACCATATATTTT CSARYPRGLSGNTIYF
TRBJ2-3 TRBV5-1 many TRBD2 TGCGCCAGCATGCCGGGACTAAACACAGATACGCAGTATTTT CASMPGLNTDTQYF
TRBJ1-4 TRBV10-3 many TRBD1 TGTGCCATCAGGGACAGGGGAAATGAAAAACTGTTTTTT CAIRDRGNEKLFF
TRBJ2-7 TRBV27 once TRBD2 TGTGCCAGCAGTTGGAGCGGGAGCTACGAGCAGTACTTC CASSWSGSYEQYF
TRBJ2-7 TRBV19 - - TGTGCCAGTAGTTTCCGGAGTATCCCCTACGAGCAGTACTTC CASSFRSIPYEQYF
TRBJ1-5 TRBV28 many - TGTGCCAGCGGGACATTGGGTGATAGCAATCAGCCCCAGCATTTT CASGTLGDSNQPQHF
TRBJ2-2 TRBV24-1 many - TGTGCCACCAGTCCGGGACCGACGGCCGGGGAGCTGTTTTTT CATSPGPTAGELFF
TRBJ2-4 TRBV12-3/TRBV12-4 many - TGTGCCAGCAGTTTAAATTATGTTTGGGGCAAACTAGCCAAAAACATTCAGTACTTC CASSLNYVWGKLAKNIQYF
TRBJ1-1 TRBV20-1 few - TGCAGTGCATCGGGGGCGCGGTGGACTGAAGCTTTCTTT CSASGARWTEAFF
TRBJ1-6 TRBV4-3 - - TGCGCCAGCAGCCATCGTGGGAGGGATTCACCCCTCCACTTT CASSHRGRDSPLHF
TRBJ2-3 TRBV5-4 - TRBD2 TGTGCCAGCAGCTTCGGGGGGGCTCGGACAGATACGCAGTATTTT CASSFGGARTDTQYF
TRBJ2-2 TRBV6-2/TRBV6-3 - - TGTGCCAGCAGTTACTCGGGCAGGGGGAACACCGGGGAGCTGTTTTTT CASSYSGRGNTGELFF
TRBJ1-2 TRBV2 few TRBD1 TGTGCCAGCAGAGGCGGGACAGTTTGGCATGGCTACACCTTC CASRGGTVWHGYTF
TRBJ1-5 TRBV28 - TRBD1 TGTGCCAGCAGGGACAGGGGAAGTCCCCAGCATTTT CASRDRGSPQHF
TRBJ1-4 TRBV11-2 few - TGTGCCAGCAGCTTAGGATACAGGGTCGGGGAAAAACTGTTTTTT CASSLGYRVGEKLFF
TRBJ2-7 TRBV7-9 many - TGTGCCAGCAGCTTAAGGGGTGCGGGAACCTCCTACGAGCAGTACTTC CASSLRGAGTSYEQYF
TRBJ1-1 TRBV5-1 few - TGTGCCAGCAGCTCCTTTATGAACACTGAAGCTTTCTTT CASSSFMNTEAFF
TRBJ2-3 TRBV19 - - TGTGCCAGTAGTAATCGGGGGTTCACAGATACGCAGTATTTT CASSNRGFTDTQYF
TRBJ1-6 TRBV9 - - TGTGCCAGCAGCGTAGGGGGATTCGGGAGGGAGGATTCACCCCTCCACTTT CASSVGGFGREDSPLHF
TRBJ2-1 TRBV28 few TRBD2 TGTGCCAGCAGGACTAGCGGGGCAGCCGGGGCCCATGAGCAGTTCTTC CASRTSGAAGAHEQFF
TRBJ1-6 TRBV5-1 few TRBD1 TGCGCCAGCAGCTTGCGATCGACAGGGAATAATTCACCCCTCCACTTT CASSLRSTGNNSPLHF
TRBJ2-2 TRBV11-2 few TRBD1 TGTGCCAGCAGCAAGACAGGGTTTACCGGGGAGCTGTTTTTT CASSKTGFTGELFF
TRBJ1-1 TRBV11-1 many TRBD1 TGTGCCAGCAGCCTAGGACAGGACTCTGAAGCTTTCTTT CASSLGQDSEAFF
TRBJ2-3 TRBV2 many - TGTGCCAGCACCCCCTCTCCTAGCCCAGATACGCAGTATTTT CASTPSPSPDTQYF
TRBJ2-5 TRBV20-1 many TRBD2 TGCAGTGCGGCTAGCGGGGGGTCGTACCAAGAGACCCAGTACTTC CSAASGGSYQETQYF
TRBJ1-1 TRBV7-2 few TRBD1 TGTGCCAGCAGCGGATACAGGGGTAAAGCTTTCTTT CASSGYRGKAFF
TRBJ2-2 TRBV2 - TRBD2 TGTGCCAGCAGCCCAACTAGCGGGGGGGCTATCGGGGAGCTGTTTTTT CASSPTSGGAIGELFF
TRBJ2-5 TRBV3-1 many TRBD1 TGTGCCAGCAGCCGACAGGGGGAAGAGACCCAGTACTTC CASSRQGEETQYF
TRBJ2-1 TRBV7-9 many - TGTGCCAGCAGCCTTAACACTCGAGAGCAGTTCTTC CASSLNTREQFF
TRBJ2-7 TRBV2 few - TGTGCCGGGTCCGGAGGAACCACCTACGAGCAGTACTTC CAGSGGTTYEQYF
TRBJ2-3 TRBV5-1 many - TGCGCCAGCAGCTTGCACAGTTCCACAGATACGCAGTATTTT CASSLHSSTDTQYF
TRBJ2-5 TRBV7-2 many - TGTGCCAGCAACCGCGGGCCGCGAGAGGGCCAGTACTTC CASNRGPREGQYF
TRBJ2-7 TRBV12-3/TRBV12-4 - TRBD1 TGTGCCAACAGTATGGGACAGCCGACCCTCTACGAGCAGTACTTC CANSMGQPTLYEQYF
TRBJ2-7 TRBV28 few TRBD2 TGTGCCAGCAGTGGGACTAGCGGTTACGAGCAGTACTTC CASSGTSGYEQYF
TRBJ2-2 TRBV7-9 many TRBD1 TGTGCCAGCAGCCGAAGACAGGGGTCCAACACCGGGGAGCTGTTTTTT CASSRRQGSNTGELFF
TRBJ1-1 TRBV20-1 many - TGCAGTGCTAGAGCTTGGGAAGCGCAGGCTGAAGCTTTCTTT CSARAWEAQAEAFF
TRBJ2-5 TRBV7-9 - TRBD1 TGTGCCAGCAGCGCCTGGGACAGAGAAGAGACCCAGTACTTC CASSAWDREETQYF
TRBJ2-1 TRBV5-1 many - TGCGCCAGCAGCTTGTTTACGGGGGAGAATGAGCAGTTCTTC CASSLFTGENEQFF
TRBJ2-7 TRBV18 many - TGTGCCAGCTCAGACCCGGGACACCCGTCCTCCTACGAGCAGTACTTC CASSDPGHPSSYEQYF
TRBJ1-2 TRBV5-6 many - TGTGCCACCCAGCGTTCGGCCGGGAACTATGGCTACACCTTC CATQRSAGNYGYTF
TRBJ1-1 TRBV5-6 many TRBD1 TGTGCCAACAGCTGGGAGGACAGGGATACTGAAGCTTTCTTT CANSWEDRDTEAFF
TRBJ2-2 TRBV2 - TRBD2 TGTGCCAGCACCGCATCTAGCGGGGGTGCCGGGGAGCTGTTTTTT CASTASSGGAGELFF
TRBJ2-1 TRBV6-7 few TRBD2 TGTGCCAGCACGAGACGGGGGGTCTCCTACAATGAGCAGTTCTTC CASTRRGVSYNEQFF
TRBJ2-2 TRBV11-3 many - TGTGCCAGCAGCTTGAGTTTCAACACCGAGGAGCTGTTTTTT CASSLSFNTEELFF
TRBJ2-3 TRBV30 many TRBD2 TGTGCCTGGAGTAGCGGGGGCACAGATACGCAGTATTTT CAWSSGGTDTQYF
TRBJ2-7 TRBV2 - - TGTGCCAGCAGGGACCGAGGGGTTTACGGGCAGTACTTC CASRDRGVYGQYF
TRBJ2-2 TRBV28 - - TGTGCGGCGGGCAGGGCGAACACCGGGGAGCTGTTTTTT CAAGRANTGELFF
TRBJ1-4 TRBV15 few - TGTGCCACCAGCAGAGAACAGCTCTTAGCGGCTAATGAAAAACTGTTTTTT CATSREQLLAANEKLFF
TRBJ2-2 TRBV29-1 - - TGCAGCCTCCGGCCCGCGAGGGCAGGGTCGAACACCGGGGAGCTGTTTTTT CSLRPARAGSNTGELFF
TRBJ2-1 TRBV30 - TRBD2 TGTGCCTGGAGGGGACTAGCGGGGGCCTTAAACTACAATGAGCAGTTCTTC CAWRGLAGALNYNEQFF
TRBJ2-5 TRBV6-1 many TRBD2 TGTGCCAGCGCCTCCGGGGGGGCAGGGGAGACCCAGTACTTC CASASGGAGETQYF